The source of this T cell receptor (beta chain) is a study of shared clonotypes between healthy human individuals. For the study at large: Each donor's CD4 naive and CD4 memory cells filled three plates apiece, CD8 naive two, and CD8 memory one.

Measured with immunoSEQ multiplex PCR; TCRdb has only the in-frame clones, and not every one. The repertoire includes some 350,000 clones, about 74% of them detected once, and around a tenth sits in the top ten. From germline, CDR1 is LNHDA and CDR2 SQIVND (reference sequence). The CDR3 consists of 15 residues. Germline trimming cut 2 bases from V and 6 bases from J; bases unmatched to any gene: 6. V usage is TRBV19 and J usage is TRBJ2-1; 8 bases match TRBD2. The sample was memory CD4+ T cells sorted from blood. Subset: CD45RA-negative fraction. This TCR was sampled from a man younger than 45 in good health. CDR3 nucleotide sequence: TGTGCCAGTAGTATATGGGCGGGAGGAGGCAATGAGCAGTTCTTC. Translating gives CASSIWAGGGNEQFF.